The 29 T cell receptor beta chains listed next were all sequenced from one sample in a study of graft-versus-host responses after intestinal transplantation. Libraries were prepared by immunoSEQ multiplex PCR; TCRdb keeps only in-frame clonotypes and omits some of them. The sample lists tens of thousands of clones, around 92% seen once, with under 0.85% in the top ten. The sequences come from PBMCs, collected 98 days after intestinal transplantation. The receptors originated from a human patient who received an intestinal transplant, so some T cells may come from the graft donor.

This chain links TRBV4-1 with TRBJ2-7; 9 bases are a match to TRBD2. This CDR3 spans 14 amino acids. Germline V gives CDR1 MGHRA, CDR2 YSYEKL. Trimming took 5 bases from V and 2 from J; bases not matched to a gene: 4. The CDR3 is CASSSSGRPYEQYF. CDR3 DNA sequence: TGCGCCAGCAGCAGTAGCGGGAGACCCTACGAGCAGTACTTC.

The genes are TRBV5-4 and TRBJ1-2; D perhaps matches TRBD1 (5 bases). This CDR3 region has 13 residues. The V and J ends lost 0 bases and 6 bases respectively, with 9 bases between them. The germline V gene has CDR1 SGHNT and CDR2 YYREEE (reference sequence). CDR3 coding DNA: TGTGCCAGCAGCTTGGGCAGGGTCGATGGCTACACCTTC. Translation gives CASSLGRVDGYTF.

This sequence joins TRBV14 and TRBJ2-1; tentative D call: TRBD2 (5 bases). Germline loops: CDR1 SGHDN, CDR2 FVKESK. V shed 4 bases and J shed 2 bases, with 12 bases lying between them. There are 15 residues in the CDR3. In nucleotides, the CDR3 is TGTGCCAGCAGCCCCCATGCGGGCACCTACAATGAGCAGTTCTTC. Translation gives CASSPHAGTYNEQFF.

The V gene is TRBV4-3, the J gene TRBJ2-1, with 7 bases aligning to TRBD2. The V gene end was trimmed by 4 bases and the J gene end by 6 bases; junction bases not matched to a gene: 0. CDR3 length: 12 amino acids. Germline V CDR1 and CDR2: LGHNA, YSLEER. CDR3 region: CASSRTSNEQFF. CDR3 bases: TGCGCCAGCAGCCGGACTAGCAATGAGCAGTTCTTC.

The CDR3 DNA sequence: TGCGCCAGCAGTGAGTCCAGGACAGGGAAAAACTACGAGCAGTACTTC. Translating gives CASSESRTGKNYEQYF. The chain recombines TRBV10-2 with TRBJ2-7; 8 bases are shared with TRBD1. V was pared by 0 bases and J by 3 bases, with 7 bases of the junction left unmatched. The CDR3 length is 16 residues. CDR1 WSHSY and CDR2 SAAADI come from the germline V gene.

The chain recombines TRBV6-1 with TRBJ2-7; the match to TRBD2 covers 11 bases. Germline V lookup: CDR1 MNHNS, CDR2 SASEGT. This CDR3 is 15 amino acids long. The J segment lost 5 bases and the V segment lost 3 bases, leaving 6 bases of the junction unmatched. Here the CDR3 reads CASSDTGLAVHEQYF. The CDR3 DNA is TGTGCCAGCAGTGACACGGGACTAGCGGTCCACGAGCAGTACTTC.

The V and J genes are TRBV11-3 and TRBJ1-1; TRBD1 aligns across 8 bases. Germline loops: CDR1 SGHNT, CDR2 YENEEA. This CDR3 is built from 13 residues. V shed 5 bases, J shed 4 bases, and the junction held 3 bases outside the gene matches. This CDR3 is CASSDRGGTEAFF. CDR3 coding DNA: TGTGCCAGCAGCGACAGGGGCGGCACTGAAGCTTTCTTT.

The gene calls are TRBV6-5 and TRBJ2-2; D may correspond to TRBD1 or TRBD2 (5 bases each). The CDR3 contains 15 residues. CDR1 MNHEY and CDR2 SVGAGI come from the germline V gene. Trimming removed 5 bases at V and 4 bases at J, with 14 bases between. The CDR3 DNA follows: TGTGCCAGCAGTAAACTTTCCGGGACCACCGGGGAGCTGTTTTTT. Protein: CASSKLSGTTGELFF.

This rearrangement joins TRBV28 to TRBJ2-7, with 11 bases aligning to TRBD2. The length of the CDR3 is 15 residues. Germline assignment: CDR1 MDHEN and CDR2 SYDVKM. The J segment lost 2 bases and the V segment lost 5 bases, leaving 5 bases of the junction unmatched. The CDR3: CASSELAGGPYEQYF. CDR3 nucleotide sequence: TGTGCCAGCAGTGAGCTAGCGGGAGGCCCCTACGAGCAGTACTTC.

This clone has only one observation. The rearrangement joins TRBV7-2 to TRBJ2-7; 7 bases fit TRBD2. Germline assignment: CDR1 SGHTA and CDR2 FQGNSA. The CDR3 covers 14 residues. V was clipped by 2 bases and J by 5 bases; unmatched bases: 6. CDR3 sequence reads: CASSLRLASHEQYF. In nucleotides, the CDR3 is TGTGCCAGCAGCTTACGACTAGCATCACACGAGCAGTACTTC. The whole variable domain, remainder taken from reference TRBV7-2 and TRBJ2-7, is GAGVSQSPSNKVTEKGKDVELRCDPISGHTALYWYRQSLGQGLEFLIYFQGNSAPDKSGLPSDRFSAERTGGSVSTLTIQRTQQEDSAVYLCASSLRLASHEQYFGPGTRLTVT.

As DNA, the CDR3 is TGTGCCAGCAGCCCCTCCTCCTACGAGCAGTACTTC. This translates into CASSPSSYEQYF. The J gene is TRBJ2-7, the V gene TRBV5-4; D call uncertain. The CDR3 runs 12 residues. V dropped 4 bases and J dropped 0 bases, with 5 bases sitting between them. Per the germline V gene, CDR1 is SGHNT and CDR2 is YYREEE (reference sequence).

The CDR3 DNA reads as TGTGCCAGCAGGGGCAGACAAGAGACCCAGTACTTC. Protein: CASRGRQETQYF. The chain uses TRBV6-6 and TRBJ2-5; D remains unclear. V was cut by 6 bases and J by 2 bases, with 7 bases left in between. The CDR3 runs 12 residues. Germline lookup yields CDR1 MNHNY and CDR2 SVGAGI (reference sequence).

The table lists this clone with a count of one. The chain employs TRBV5-6 and TRBJ2-7; 7 bases align to TRBD1. CDR1 is SGHDT, CDR2 YYEEEE, per germline. V shed 2 bases, J shed 0 bases, and the junction held 2 bases outside the gene matches. There are 14 residues in the CDR3. The CDR3 loop is CASSLRGLSYEQYF. In DNA form, the CDR3 reads TGTGCCAGCAGCTTAAGGGGGCTCTCCTACGAGCAGTACTTC.

The chain employs TRBV27 and TRBJ1-5; D gene uncertain. V lost 3 bases to trimming and J lost 5 bases, with 8 bases between them. Germline assignment: CDR1 MNHEY and CDR2 SMNVEV (reference sequence). This CDR3 is 13 amino acids long. The CDR3 is CASSFGVDQPQHF. DNA for the CDR3: TGTGCCAGCAGTTTTGGGGTAGATCAGCCCCAGCATTTT.

This rearrangement joins TRBV2 to TRBJ2-1; 8 bases are shared with TRBD2. This CDR3 has 16 residues. The V gene end was trimmed by 6 bases and the J gene end by 4 bases; junction bases not matched to a gene: 11. Germline V gene lookup returns CDR1 SNHLY and CDR2 FYNNEI. CDR3 amino acids: CASRDQGTRTYNEQFF. CDR3 DNA sequence: TGTGCCAGCAGAGATCAAGGGACTAGAACGTACAATGAGCAGTTCTTC.

This chain joins TRBV5-6 and TRBJ1-5; D is undetermined. The CDR3 has 13 residues. Germline CDR1 SGHDT, CDR2 YYEEEE. Deletions cut 0 bases from V and 14 bases from J, with 15 bases between. The CDR3 here is CASSLGDDGVKHF. The DNA of the CDR3 is TGTGCCAGCAGCTTGGGCGACGACGGCGTTAAGCATTTT.

This clone occurred a few times. The chain is built from TRBV27 and TRBJ2-3; D perhaps matches TRBD2 (6 bases). The V end lost 7 bases, the J end lost 2 bases, and 16 bases lay between the germline ends. Looked up from germline, CDR1 is MNHEY and CDR2 is SMNVEV (reference sequence). The CDR3 is 15 amino acids. CDR3 in amino acids: CASNPGTYPTDTQYF. For the CDR3, the DNA is TGTGCCAGCAACCCCGGGACTTACCCCACAGATACGCAGTATTTT.

The V gene is TRBV4-2, the J gene TRBJ2-7; D not resolved. Trimming left V 0 bases short and J 2 bases short, with 11 bases between. Germline assignment: CDR1 LGHNA and CDR2 YNFKEQ. The CDR3 sequence is 15 residues long. The CDR3 protein is CASSQEFRAPYEQYF. The DNA for the CDR3 is TGTGCCAGCAGCCAAGAGTTCCGGGCCCCCTACGAGCAGTACTTC.

This sequence joins TRBV5-1 and TRBJ2-3; TRBD2 might be the D (5 bases). V was clipped by 1 base and J by 5 bases, with 11 bases between them. CDR1 SGHRS and CDR2 YFSETQ come from the germline V gene. The CDR3 consists of 14 residues. This CDR3 is CASSLPSREDTQYF. As DNA, the CDR3 is TGCGCCAGCAGCTTGCCTAGTCGGGAAGATACGCAGTATTTT. Combining the CDR3 with reference TRBV5-1 and TRBJ2-3 gives the whole variable domain KAGVTQTPRYLIKTRGQQVTLSCSPISGHRSVSWYQQTPGQGLQFLFEYFSETQRNKGNFPGRFSGRQFSNSRSEMNVSTLELGDSALYLCASSLPSREDTQYFGPGTRLTVL.

This clone was detected only a few times. The V call is TRBV4-1, the J call TRBJ1-1; unclear D gene. This CDR3 comprises 14 residues. V lost 0 bases and J 2 bases, leaving 7 bases between the germline ends. Germline CDR1 MGHRA, CDR2 YSYEKL. The CDR3 spells CASSQELGNTEAFF. For the CDR3, the DNA is TGCGCCAGCAGCCAAGAACTCGGCAACACTGAAGCTTTCTTT.

The rearrangement uses TRBV27 and TRBJ1-6; D possibly corresponds to TRBD1 (5 bases). Trimming left V 3 bases short and J 8 bases short, with 11 bases between. This CDR3 is 14 amino acids long. Germline assignment: CDR1 MNHEY and CDR2 SMNVEV (reference sequence). This chain's CDR3 is CASSFLWGDSPLHF. The CDR3 DNA sequence: TGTGCCAGCAGTTTTCTATGGGGGGATTCACCCCTCCACTTT.

Only one count was recorded for this clone. The J gene is TRBJ2-5, the V gene TRBV20-1; D remains unclear. The V end lost 3 bases, the J end lost 5 bases, and 4 bases lay between the germline ends. Germline values: CDR1 DFQATT, CDR2 SNEGSKA (reference sequence). The CDR3 has 10 residues. This CDR3 is CSARGETQYF. The CDR3 DNA is TGCAGTGCTAGGGGGGAGACCCAGTACTTC.

This rearrangement joins TRBV28 to TRBJ2-7; D remains ambiguous. Trimming shortened V by 3 bases and J by 4 bases, and 13 bases separated the two germline ends. The CDR3 runs 14 residues. Germline loops: CDR1 MDHEN, CDR2 SYDVKM. CDR3 residues: CASSLPPSTYEQYF. CDR3 DNA: TGTGCCAGCAGTTTGCCACCATCGACTTACGAGCAGTACTTC.

The chain carries TRBV2 and TRBJ2-5, with 13 bases matching TRBD2. After removal of 4 bases from V and 6 bases from J, the junction contained 2 bases not matched to a gene. Germline loops: CDR1 SNHLY, CDR2 FYNNEI. The length of the CDR3 is 14 residues. CDR3 nucleotides: TGTGCCAGCAGTGTGACTAGCGGGAGGAAGACCCAGTACTTC. Translating it yields CASSVTSGRKTQYF.

V usage is TRBV5-4 and J usage is TRBJ2-7, with D possibly matching TRBD2 (6 bases). The V end was cut by 2 bases, the J end by 1 base, with 7 bases between. Germline values: CDR1 SGHNT, CDR2 YYREEE (reference sequence). There are 13 residues in the CDR3. This CDR3 reads CASSFGGSYEQYF. CDR3 sequence (DNA): TGTGCCAGCAGCTTCGGGGGTTCCTACGAGCAGTACTTC.

This chain joins TRBV6-1 and TRBJ2-7; 10 nucleotides match TRBD2. Germline V lookup: CDR1 MNHNS, CDR2 SASEGT. This CDR3 comprises 14 residues. V lost 9 bases to trimming and J lost 6 bases; unmatched junction nucleotides: 11. DNA of the CDR3: TGTGCCAGTGCTGCTAGCGGGAGTCGGGGCGAGCAGTACTTC. This gives the protein CASAASGSRGEQYF.

The chain is built from TRBV19 and TRBJ1-4; D may be TRBD1 (5 bases). Germline-derived CDR1 and CDR2 are LNHDA and SQIVND (reference sequence). V gave up 6 bases and J gave up 8 bases, with 19 bases separating them. The CDR3 is made up of 15 amino acids. The CDR3 sequence is CASSHRAGKREKLFF. The DNA for the CDR3 is TGTGCCAGTAGCCACCGGGCAGGGAAGAGGGAAAAACTGTTTTTT.

The chain's CDR3 is CASSPRLAGVIEQFF. CDR3 nucleotide sequence: TGTGCCAGCAGCCCTAGACTAGCGGGAGTGATTGAGCAGTTCTTC. The V and J genes are TRBV6-5 and TRBJ2-1; 12 nucleotides match TRBD2. Germline V gene data show CDR1 as MNHEY and CDR2 as SVGAGI. The CDR3 sequence is 15 residues long. V was pared by 6 bases and J by 9 bases, with 9 bases of the junction left unmatched.

A few counts support this clone. The rearrangement joins TRBV4-1 to TRBJ2-7; D ambiguous. The V gene's germline CDR1 is MGHRA and CDR2 YSYEKL. V dropped 2 bases and J dropped 3 bases, with 8 bases sitting between them. The CDR3 covers 13 residues. The CDR3 spells CASSQWKGYEQYF. The CDR3, as DNA: TGCGCCAGCAGCCAATGGAAGGGCTACGAGCAGTACTTC.